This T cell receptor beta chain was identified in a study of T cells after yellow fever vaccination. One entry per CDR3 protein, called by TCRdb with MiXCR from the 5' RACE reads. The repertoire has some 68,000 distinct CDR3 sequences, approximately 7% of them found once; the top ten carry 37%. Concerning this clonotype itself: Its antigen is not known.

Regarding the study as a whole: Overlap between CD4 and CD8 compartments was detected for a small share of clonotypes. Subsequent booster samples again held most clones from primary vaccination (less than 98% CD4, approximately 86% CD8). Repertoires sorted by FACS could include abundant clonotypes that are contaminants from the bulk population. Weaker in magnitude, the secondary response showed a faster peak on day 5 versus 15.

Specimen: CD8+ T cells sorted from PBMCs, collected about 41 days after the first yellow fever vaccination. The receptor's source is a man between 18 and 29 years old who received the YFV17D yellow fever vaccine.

The CDR3 DNA follows: TGTGCCAGCAGTTTAGAGCTCTGGGGACACCCGGATTGGGGAGAGACCCAGTACTTC. Amino acid sequence: CASSLELWGHPDWGETQYF. The chain links TRBV12-3 or TRBV12-4 to TRBJ2-5; a weak D match, TRBD1 (6 bases). Trimming shortened V by 1 base and J by 4 bases, and 25 bases separated the two germline ends. This CDR3 spans 19 amino acids.